This T cell receptor (beta chain) derives from a study of T cell changes during pregnancy in multiple sclerosis. Profiled with immunoSEQ multiplex PCR; TCRdb holds only in-frame clones, not every one. This table holds about 70,000 clones, 90% to 95% found once. Trimming pared 5 bases from V and 3 bases from J, leaving 17 bases between. In germline, CDR1 is SGHVS, CDR2 FQNEAQ. The CDR3 contains 15 residues. The sequence derives from a female donor with multiple sclerosis, enrolled in a pregnancy study. The chain combines TRBV7-8 with TRBJ2-7; tentative D call: TRBD2 (6 bases). The starting material was peripheral blood, obtained in the third trimester of pregnancy. CDR3 protein: CASSPQGDGSYEQYF. DNA of the CDR3: TGTGCCAGCAGCCCTCAGGGCGACGGGAGCTACGAGCAGTACTTC. The full variable domain, completed using reference TRBV7-8 and TRBJ2-7, is GAGVSQSPRYKVAKRGQDVALRCDPISGHVSLFWYQQALGQGPEFLTYFQNEAQLDKSGLPSDRFFAERPEGSVSTLKIQRTQQEDSAVYLCASSPQGDGSYEQYFGPGTRLTVT.